This T cell receptor (beta chain) appears in the sequencing data of a study of beta chain features in type 1 diabetes. Study results and caveats: Over-representation of high TCR-expressing cells was a possible consequence of cDNA sequencing.

The sequenced template was cDNA made from the entire isolated RNA. Repertoires were generated with immunoSEQ multiplex PCR, while TCRdb's copy carries only in-frame clones and drops some. The sample carries 350,000 to 400,000 clones, more than 13% recorded once. A few counts support this clone. As yet, its antigen is unknown. CDR1 is SQVTM, CDR2 ANQGSEA, per germline. CDR3 length equals 11 residues. The V end was cut by 5 bases, the J end by 5 bases, with 10 bases between. The sample was naive CD4+ T cells from blood. This TCR was recovered from a woman aged 18-29 years in good health. The chain recombines TRBV29-1 with TRBJ2-7; the D gene is possibly TRBD2 (5 bases). Written as DNA, the CDR3 is TGCAGCGTTTACGGGATACACGAGCAGTACTTC. As protein: CSVYGIHEQYF.